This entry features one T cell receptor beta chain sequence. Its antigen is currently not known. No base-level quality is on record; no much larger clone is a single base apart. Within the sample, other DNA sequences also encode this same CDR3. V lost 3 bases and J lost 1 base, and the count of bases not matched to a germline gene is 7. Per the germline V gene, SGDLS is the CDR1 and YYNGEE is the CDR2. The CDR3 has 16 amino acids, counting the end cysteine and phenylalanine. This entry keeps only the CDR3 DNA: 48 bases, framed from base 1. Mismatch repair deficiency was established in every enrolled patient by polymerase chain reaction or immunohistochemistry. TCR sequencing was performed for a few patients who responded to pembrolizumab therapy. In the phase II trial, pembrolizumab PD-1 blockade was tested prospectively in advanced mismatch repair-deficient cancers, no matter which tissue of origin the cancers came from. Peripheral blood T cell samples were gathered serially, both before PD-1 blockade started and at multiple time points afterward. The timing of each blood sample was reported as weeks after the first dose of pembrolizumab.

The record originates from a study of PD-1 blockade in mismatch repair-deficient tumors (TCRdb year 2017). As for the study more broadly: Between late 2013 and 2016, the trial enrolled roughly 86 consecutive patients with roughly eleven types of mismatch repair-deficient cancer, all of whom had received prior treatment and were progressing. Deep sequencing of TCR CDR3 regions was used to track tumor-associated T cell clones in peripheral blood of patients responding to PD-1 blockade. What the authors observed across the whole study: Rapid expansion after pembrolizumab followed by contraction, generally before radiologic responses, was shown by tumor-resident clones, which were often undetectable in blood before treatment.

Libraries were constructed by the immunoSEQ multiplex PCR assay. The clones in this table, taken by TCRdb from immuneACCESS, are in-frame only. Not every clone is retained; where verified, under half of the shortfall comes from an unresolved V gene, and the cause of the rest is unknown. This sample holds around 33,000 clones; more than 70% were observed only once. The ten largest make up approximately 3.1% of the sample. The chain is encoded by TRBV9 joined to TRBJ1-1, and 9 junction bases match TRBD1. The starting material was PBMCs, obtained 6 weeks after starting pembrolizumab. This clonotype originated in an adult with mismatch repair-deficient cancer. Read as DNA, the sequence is TGTGCCAGCAGCGGACGGACAGGGGTGGGGAACACTGAAGCTTTCTTT. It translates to CASSGRTGVGNTEAFF.